The following is a T cell receptor beta chain sequence with its context. Its antigen is undetermined. These data come from a study of CD8 T cells in ankylosing spondylitis. Study findings and constraints: The study looked at matched synovial fluid samples from ankylosing spondylitis patients. Disease-linked clones were reported to be significantly enriched there. Earlier reports found some motif variants in synovial fluid and blood in reactive arthritis. One TCR beta motif, made up of seven to nine highly homologous variants, appeared characteristic of ankylosing spondylitis blood.

CDR3 length: 13 residues. The V end was cut by 4 bases, the J end by 1 base, with 4 bases between. Germline values: CDR1 KGHSH, CDR2 LQKENI. Quantitative 5'-RACE was performed with molecular barcodes, and it yielded the TCR beta libraries. TCRdb itself ran the 5' RACE reads through MiXCR, one entry per CDR3 protein. The sample carries 200,000 to 300,000 distinct CDR3 sequences, about 10% recorded once. Sequences were obtained from blood, either unsorted or a sorted T cell fraction (not recorded which). The J gene is TRBJ1-4, the V gene TRBV18; D is unresolved. This clonotype originated in a male donor with ankylosing spondylitis or in good health (not recorded which). CDR3 sequence reads: CASSQETNEKLFF. The CDR3 nucleotides read TGTGCCAGCTCACAAGAAACTAATGAAAAACTGTTTTTT.